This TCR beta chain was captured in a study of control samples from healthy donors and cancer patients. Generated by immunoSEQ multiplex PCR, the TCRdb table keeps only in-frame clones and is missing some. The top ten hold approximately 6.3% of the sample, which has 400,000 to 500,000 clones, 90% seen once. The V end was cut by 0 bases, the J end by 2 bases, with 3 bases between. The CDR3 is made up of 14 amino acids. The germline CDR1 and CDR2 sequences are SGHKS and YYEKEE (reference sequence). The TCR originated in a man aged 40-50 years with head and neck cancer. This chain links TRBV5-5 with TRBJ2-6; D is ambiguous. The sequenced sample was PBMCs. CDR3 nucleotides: TGTGCCAGCAGCTTGGCGGCTGGGGCCAACGTCCTGACTTTC. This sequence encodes CASSLAAGANVLTF.